This T cell receptor (beta chain) emerged from a study of CD4 T cell repertoires in COVID-19. In germline, CDR1 is MDHEN, CDR2 SYDVKM. Trimming pared 8 bases from V and 0 bases from J, leaving 25 bases between. The CDR3 loop spans 19 amino acids. Sequencing was done directly on freshly isolated, uncultured memory T cells. Sequencing was performed with immunoSEQ multiplex PCR; in TCRdb, only in-frame clones are kept and a portion is missing. The table includes around 25,000 clones, 93% detected once. The chain carries TRBV28 and TRBJ1-4, with unresolved D. The sample in question was circulating follicular helper CD4+ T cells (cTfh) from blood, obtained before the COVID-19 pandemic. The receptor's source is a human donor who had COVID-19. DNA for the CDR3: TGTGCCAGCCCTCCTCCTATGGGGAAAAGGACTGCAACTAATGAAAAACTGTTTTTT. It yields the protein CASPPPMGKRTATNEKLFF.